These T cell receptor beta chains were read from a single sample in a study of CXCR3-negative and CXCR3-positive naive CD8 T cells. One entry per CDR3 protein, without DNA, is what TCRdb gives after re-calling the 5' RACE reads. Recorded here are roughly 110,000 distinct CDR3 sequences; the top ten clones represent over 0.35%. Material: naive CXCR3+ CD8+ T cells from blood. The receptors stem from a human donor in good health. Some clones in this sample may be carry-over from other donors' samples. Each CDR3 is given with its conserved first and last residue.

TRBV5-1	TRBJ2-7	CASSLDRGLTYEQYF
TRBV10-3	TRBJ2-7	CAISPGQQTYEQYF
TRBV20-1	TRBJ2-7	CSALREGPNEQYF
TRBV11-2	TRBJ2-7	CASSFMASGNYEQYF
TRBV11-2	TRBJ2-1	CASSMGGTVSYNEQFF
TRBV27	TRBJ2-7	CASSSGLAWYEQYF
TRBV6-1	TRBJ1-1	CASSEWRGANTEAFF
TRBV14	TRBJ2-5	CASSHWDNGETQYF
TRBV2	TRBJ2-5	CATREVSGTQYF
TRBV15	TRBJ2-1	CATSRAGPEQFF
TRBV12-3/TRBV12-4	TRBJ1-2	CASSPYRDSYGYTF
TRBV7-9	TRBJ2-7	CASTGERAREQYF
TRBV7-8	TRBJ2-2	CASSSSSGELFF
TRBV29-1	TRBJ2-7	CSVEDHSSPAYEQYF
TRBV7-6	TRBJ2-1	CASSPWDVDYNEQFF
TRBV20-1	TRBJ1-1	CSARDVRNTEAFF
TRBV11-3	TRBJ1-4	CASKHRQGEKLFF
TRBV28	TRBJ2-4	CASSSSGGAKNIQYF
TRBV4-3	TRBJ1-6	CASSQDPGVNSPLHF
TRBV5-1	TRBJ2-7	CASSFGTFAEEQYF
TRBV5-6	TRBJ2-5	CASSPRDSPWTQYF
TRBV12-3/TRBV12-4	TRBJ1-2	CASSPGTGENYGYTF
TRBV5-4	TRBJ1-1	CASSLNRMNTEAFF
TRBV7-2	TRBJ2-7	CASSLVGQGYEQYF
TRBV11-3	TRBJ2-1	CASRDRVDNEQFF
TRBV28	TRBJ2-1	CASSFGTDLSSYNEQFF
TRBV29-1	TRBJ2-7	CSVEDGGNEQYF
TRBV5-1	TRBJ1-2	CASTTGGEGYTF
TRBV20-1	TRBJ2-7	CSARGQYTYEQYF
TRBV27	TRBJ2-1	CASSLSLDTTYNEQFF
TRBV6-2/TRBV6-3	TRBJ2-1	CASSFPPRLAGMYEQFF
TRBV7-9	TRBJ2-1	CASSPTGSRSYNEQFF
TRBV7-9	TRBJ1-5	CASSLGGDSNQPQHF
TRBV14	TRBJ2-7	CASSQDRALAETSYEQYF
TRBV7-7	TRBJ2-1	CASSLGPGAYNEQFF